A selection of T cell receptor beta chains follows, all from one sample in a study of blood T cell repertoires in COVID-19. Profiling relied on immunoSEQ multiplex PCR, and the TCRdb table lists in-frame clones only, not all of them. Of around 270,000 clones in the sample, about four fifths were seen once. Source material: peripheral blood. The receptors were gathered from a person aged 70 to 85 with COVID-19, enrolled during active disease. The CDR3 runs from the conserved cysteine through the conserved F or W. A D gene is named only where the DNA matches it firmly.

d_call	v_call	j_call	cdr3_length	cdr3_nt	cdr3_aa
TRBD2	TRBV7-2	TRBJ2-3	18	TGTGCCAGCAGCCCCAGGGTATCTAGCGGGAGGGCAGGGGATACGCAGTATTTT	CASSPRVSSGRAGDTQYF
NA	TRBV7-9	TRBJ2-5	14	TGTGCCAGCAGCCCCCTGGGCGGGCAAGAGACCCAGTACTTC	CASSPLGGQETQYF
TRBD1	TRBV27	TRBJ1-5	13	TGTGCCAGCAGAACGACAGGGAATCAGCCCCAGCATTTT	CASRTTGNQPQHF
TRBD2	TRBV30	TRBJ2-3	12	TGTGCCTTAGCGGGACCCACAGATACGCAGTATTTT	CALAGPTDTQYF
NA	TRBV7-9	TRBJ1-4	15	TGTGCCAGCAGCTCTTCTCGAGCAACTAATGAAAAACTGTTTTTT	CASSSSRATNEKLFF
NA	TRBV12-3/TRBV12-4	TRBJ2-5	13	TGTGCCAGCAGTTTAGCAGGGAGAGAGACCCAGTACTTC	CASSLAGRETQYF
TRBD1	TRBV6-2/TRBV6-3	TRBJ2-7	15	TGTGCCAGCAGTTACGGGACAGCCTCGTACTACGAGCAGTACTTC	CASSYGTASYYEQYF
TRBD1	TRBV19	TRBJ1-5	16	TGTGCCAGTAGGAACCAAGACAGGGGGCAGGATCAGCCCCAGCATTTT	CASRNQDRGQDQPQHF
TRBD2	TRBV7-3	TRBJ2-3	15	TGTGCCAGCAGACTCGGACTAGCGAGCACAGATACGCAGTATTTT	CASRLGLASTDTQYF
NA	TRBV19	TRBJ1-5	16	TGTGCCAGTAGTATCGCTGGTGCGGGGGGCAATCAGCCCCAGCATTTT	CASSIAGAGGNQPQHF
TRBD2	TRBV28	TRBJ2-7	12	TGTGCCAGCACGCGGGGGGCCTACGAGCAGTACTTC	CASTRGAYEQYF
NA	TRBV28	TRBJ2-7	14	TGTGCCAGCAGGGCGGCAGGGCTTCTCTACGAGCAGTACTTC	CASRAAGLLYEQYF
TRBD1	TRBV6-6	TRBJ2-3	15	TGTGCCAGCAGCCCGGGACAGGGACGGCCAGATACGCAGTATTTT	CASSPGQGRPDTQYF
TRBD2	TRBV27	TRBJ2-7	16	TGTGCCAGCAGTCTGTCACTAGCGGGAGTTTTATACGAGCAGTACTTC	CASSLSLAGVLYEQYF
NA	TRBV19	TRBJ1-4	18	TGTGCCAGTACTAGATCGGGGGTCTTAAGGTCAACTAATGAAAAACTGTTTTTT	CASTRSGVLRSTNEKLFF
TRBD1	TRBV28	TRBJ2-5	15	TGTGCCAGCAGCTCCCCGGACAGGGTAAAAGAGACCCAGTACTTC	CASSSPDRVKETQYF
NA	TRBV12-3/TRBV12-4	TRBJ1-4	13	TGTGCCAGCAGCCGGGACACCAGAGAAAAACTGTTTTTT	CASSRDTREKLFF
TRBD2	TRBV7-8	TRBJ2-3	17	TGTGCCAGCAGCTTGAGGGGAGGGGTTCCACGCACAGATACGCAGTATTTT	CASSLRGGVPRTDTQYF
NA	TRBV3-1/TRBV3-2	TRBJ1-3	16	TGTGCCAGCAGTAGAACACTTCGGGACTATGGAAACACCATATATTTT	CASSRTLRDYGNTIYF
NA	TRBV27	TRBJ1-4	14	TGTGCCAGCAGTTTAGGAGGGACGGGGGAAAAACTGTTTTTT	CASSLGGTGEKLFF
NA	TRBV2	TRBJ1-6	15	TGTGCCACAACCAGGGAGGCGCGAAGTAATTCACCCCTCCACTTT	CATTREARSNSPLHF
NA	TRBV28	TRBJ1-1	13	TGTGCCACCCATCTTTTTCAGGGCACTGAAGCTTTCTTT	CATHLFQGTEAFF